These 30 T cell receptor beta chains share one sample of origin, sequenced in a study of T cell repertoires in cytomegalovirus infection. A single record per CDR3 protein comes from TCRdb applying MiXCR to the reads. This sample has around 58,000 distinct CDR3 sequences; 20% to 25% occur once, and the top ten carry around 70%. These receptors' targets are unknown. The source material was CD8+ T cells from cultured PBMCs, sampled from culture after CMV antigen stimulation. Receptor source: a human donor in good health (CMV status not recorded). Some clones in this sample may be carry-over from other donors' samples.

The gene calls are TRBV19 and TRBJ2-1; D not certain. The V gene's germline CDR1 is LNHDA and CDR2 SQIVND (reference sequence). V was pared by 2 bases and J by 3 bases, with 11 bases between. This CDR3 region has 15 residues. The CDR3 spells CASSISRPHYNEQFF. For the CDR3, the DNA is TGTGCCAGTAGTATAAGCAGGCCCCACTACAATGAGCAGTTCTTC.

The rearrangement links TRBV19 to TRBJ2-7, with D uncertain. V was trimmed by 4 bases and J by 3 bases, leaving 10 bases between them. Germline V gives CDR1 LNHDA, CDR2 SQIVND (reference sequence). The CDR3 totals 13 residues. CDR3 sequence: CASSKAGGYEQYF. CDR3 nucleotide sequence: TGTGCCAGTAGTAAGGCAGGTGGCTACGAGCAGTACTTC.

This clonotype turned up a few times. The rearrangement joins TRBV28 to TRBJ1-5; perhaps TRBD1 as D (6 bases). The CDR3 sequence is 15 residues long. V lost 10 bases to trimming and J lost 7 bases, with 23 bases between them. Per the germline V gene, CDR1 is MDHEN and CDR2 is SYDVKM. CDR3 residues: CAIRGPEGEGQPQHF. CDR3 coding DNA: TGTGCCATCAGGGGCCCCGAAGGGGAAGGCCAGCCCCAGCATTTT.

This chain links TRBV7-6 with TRBJ2-7, with 8 bases that match TRBD1. From germline, CDR1 is SGHVS and CDR2 FNYEAQ. CDR3 length: 15 residues. V lost 5 bases, J lost 4 bases, and 10 bases stayed unmatched. This CDR3 reads CASSPRGTGWYEQYF. CDR3 nucleotide sequence: TGTGCCAGCAGCCCTAGGGGGACAGGCTGGTACGAGCAGTACTTC.

This clonotype appeared a few times. The chain has TRBV7-6 and TRBJ1-4; D possibly corresponds to TRBD1 (5 bases). Germline assignment: CDR1 SGHVS and CDR2 FNYEAQ. The CDR3 extends over 19 amino acids. V was clipped by 3 bases and J by 2 bases, with 22 bases between them. This CDR3 is CASSLQQLIFGATNEKLFF. CDR3 bases: TGTGCCAGCAGCTTGCAACAATTAATTTTTGGGGCGACTAATGAAAAACTGTTTTTT. Filled out from reference TRBV7-6 and TRBJ1-4, the complete variable domain reads GAGVSQSPRYKVTKRGQDVALRCDPISGHVSLYWYRQALGQGPEFLTYFNYEAQQDKSGLPNDRFSAERPEGSISTLTIQRTEQRDSAMYRCASSLQQLIFGATNEKLFFGSGTQLSVL.

The chain is built from TRBV7-6 and TRBJ1-1; D is perhaps TRBD1 (5 bases). V was pared by 5 bases and J by 1 base, with 11 bases between. The CDR3 has 14 amino acids. Germline V lookup: CDR1 SGHVS, CDR2 FNYEAQ. The CDR3 coding sequence is TGTGCCAGCAGCCCCGGAGGGGCGAACACTGAAGCTTTCTTT. It specifies CASSPGGANTEAFF.

This clonotype turned up a few times. The chain combines TRBV7-9 with TRBJ2-1; TRBD1 aligns across 9 bases. CDR3 length: 12 residues. Germline V CDR1 and CDR2: SEHNR, FQNEAQ (reference sequence). V was clipped by 6 bases and J by 9 bases; unmatched bases: 3. The CDR3 DNA is TGTGCCAGCAGTCAACAGGGGGCTGAGCAGTTCTTC. Protein product: CASSQQGAEQFF.

The chain couples TRBV24-1 to TRBJ1-5; unclear D gene. Germline V gene data show CDR1 as KGHDR and CDR2 as SFDVKD. The ends were cut back, 3 bases at V and 7 bases at J, with 9 bases in the middle. This CDR3 has 13 amino acids. DNA for the CDR3: TGTGCCACCAGTGATCAAACAGTGCAGCCCCAGCATTTT. This encodes CATSDQTVQPQHF.

At least ten counts were recorded for this clonotype. The chain employs TRBV6-2 or TRBV6-3 and TRBJ2-2; the match to TRBD1 covers 9 bases. The CDR3 is 15 residues long. V trimming: 6 bases; J trimming: 5 bases; junction bases outside the gene matches: 7. Germline lookup yields CDR1 MNHEY and CDR2 SVGEGT. CDR3 sequence: CASRRGQGRTGELFF. CDR3 sequence (DNA): TGTGCCAGCAGACGCGGACAGGGGAGAACCGGGGAGCTGTTTTTT.

The table lists this clonotype with a few counts. J is TRBJ2-2 and V is TRBV7-8; D remains unclear. The CDR3 spans 19 residues. In germline, CDR1 is SGHVS, CDR2 FQNEAQ. With 1 base removed from V and 3 bases from J, the gap between germline ends came to 21 bases. In DNA, the CDR3 is TGTGCCAGCAGCTTAGAACAGTTGAGGCATAGCACAGACACCGGGGAGCTGTTTTTT. It specifies CASSLEQLRHSTDTGELFF.

This sequence joins TRBV5-4 and TRBJ1-6; tentatively, D is TRBD1 (5 bases). The germline V and J ends were trimmed by 0 bases and 7 bases, with 11 bases remaining between them. Germline lookup yields CDR1 SGHNT and CDR2 YYREEE (reference sequence). The CDR3 consists of 15 residues. CDR3 sequence: CASSLDPGLNSPLHF. In DNA form, the CDR3 reads TGTGCCAGCAGCTTGGATCCGGGGCTGAATTCACCCCTCCACTTT.

The rearrangement links TRBV6-5 to TRBJ1-5; no definite D call. From germline, CDR1 is MNHEY and CDR2 SVGAGI. V was pared by 2 bases and J by 7 bases, with 12 bases between. The CDR3 runs to 14 residues. In DNA, the CDR3 is TGTGCCAGCAGTTACGGAGGGATTGGCCAGCCCCAGCATTTT. Its translation is CASSYGGIGQPQHF.

This clonotype showed up just a few times. The chain combines TRBV27 with TRBJ1-2; D call uncertain. The CDR3 runs 13 residues. Per germline, CDR1 MNHEY and CDR2 SMNVEV (reference sequence). Trimming stripped 5 bases from V and 5 bases from J, with 12 bases between. In DNA, the CDR3 is TGTGCCAGCAGTCCTGGCCAAGCTTATGGCTACACCTTC. It translates to CASSPGQAYGYTF.

This clonotype was picked up a small number of times. The CDR3 DNA reads TGTGCCAGCGGCCCCCGGATCCTTAACTATGGCTACACCTTC. Translating it yields CASGPRILNYGYTF. V usage is TRBV28 and J usage is TRBJ1-2; the D is unclear. Germline CDR1 and CDR2: MDHEN and SYDVKM. V lost 8 bases, J lost 1 base, and 14 bases lay in between. The CDR3 has 14 residues.

This clonotype was seen more than once but under ten times. The chain combines TRBV6-6 with TRBJ1-4, with TRBD1 matching 7 bases. V shed 9 bases and J 4 bases; nucleotides not matched to a gene: 5. The CDR3 length is 13 residues. Germline-derived CDR1 and CDR2 are MNHNY and SVGAGI (reference sequence). CDR3 sequence: CASTRGLNEKLFF. CDR3 nucleotide sequence: TGTGCCAGTACTAGGGGGCTTAATGAAAAACTGTTTTTT.

There are a few counts of this clonotype. The V and J genes are TRBV5-5 and TRBJ2-7; 10 bases map to TRBD1. The germline gives CDR1 SGHKS, CDR2 YYEKEE (reference sequence). The CDR3 sequence is 14 residues long. The V and J ends lost 4 bases and 4 bases, in that order; junction bases with no gene match: 5. The CDR3 DNA follows: TGTGCCAGCAGCCCGGGACAGGGGTGGTACGAGCAGTACTTC. This translates into CASSPGQGWYEQYF.

The rearrangement links TRBV12-3 or TRBV12-4 to TRBJ2-5, with D unresolved. With 2 bases removed from V and 1 base from J, the gap between germline ends came to 8 bases. The CDR3 totals 14 residues. The CDR3, as DNA: TGTGCCAGCAGTTTAACGCAGATCCAAGAGACCCAGTACTTC. Translating gives CASSLTQIQETQYF.

This clonotype showed up just a few times. This chain links TRBV7-8 with TRBJ1-2, with TRBD1 matching over 7 bases. V lost 6 bases to trimming and J lost 4 bases; unmatched junction nucleotides: 14. The CDR3 extends over 16 amino acids. Per the germline V gene, CDR1 is SGHVS and CDR2 is FQNEAQ. The CDR3 DNA reads TGTGCCAGCAGTCCGGGACAGCCTTCTCTTCCCTATGGCTACACCTTC. Amino acids: CASSPGQPSLPYGYTF.

The chain recombines TRBV7-8 with TRBJ2-1; TRBD1 matches at 8 bases. Germline trimming cut 5 bases from V and 10 bases from J; bases unmatched to any gene: 13. The CDR3 has 15 amino acids. CDR1 is SGHVS and CDR2 is FQNEAQ in the germline V gene. The CDR3 sequence: CASSQWEQGVGEQFF. The CDR3 DNA reads TGTGCCAGCAGCCAGTGGGAACAGGGGGTAGGAGAGCAGTTCTTC.

The V call is TRBV6-2 or TRBV6-3, the J call TRBJ2-7, with a tentative D call TRBD2 (6 bases). This CDR3 region has 16 residues. Germline CDR1 MNHEY, CDR2 SVGEGT. V was cut by 0 bases and J by 3 bases, with 15 bases left in between. Here the CDR3 reads CASSYSGTFQRYEQYF. The CDR3 region has the DNA TGTGCCAGCAGTTACTCTGGGACTTTTCAGCGCTACGAGCAGTACTTC.

In this sample, this clonotype turned up a few times. The chain recombines TRBV6-2 or TRBV6-3 with TRBJ2-1; 7 nucleotides agree with TRBD1. The CDR3 is made up of 11 amino acids. Germline V gives CDR1 MNHEY, CDR2 SVGEGT. The trim removed 4 bases at V and 16 bases at J, leaving 7 bases unmatched. CDR3 amino acids: CASSLGGPCFF. CDR3 nucleotides: TGTGCCAGCAGTTTAGGGGGCCCCTGCTTCTTC.

V usage is TRBV28 and J usage is TRBJ2-1, with no clear D. The V end was cut by 2 bases, the J end by 6 bases, with 11 bases between. Germline V gene sequence: CDR1 MDHEN, CDR2 SYDVKM. CDR3 size: 14 residues. CDR3 residues: CASSLGLQLNEQFF. CDR3 nucleotide sequence: TGTGCCAGCAGTTTAGGGCTTCAGCTCAATGAGCAGTTCTTC.

The chain couples TRBV11-2 to TRBJ2-7; D not certain. Trimming took off 5 bases at V and 3 bases at J, with 8 bases between the two ends. This CDR3 region has 12 residues. Germline V gene data show CDR1 as SGHAT and CDR2 as FQNNGV. CDR3 residues: CASSHSDYEQYF. The CDR3 DNA reads as TGTGCCAGCAGCCACTCCGACTACGAGCAGTACTTC.

V gene TRBV6-1 combines with J gene TRBJ2-7, with D tentatively TRBD2 (5 bases). This CDR3 has 12 residues. The germline V and J ends were trimmed by 2 bases and 3 bases, with 5 bases remaining between them. Germline lookup yields CDR1 MNHNS and CDR2 SASEGT. CDR3 sequence: CASSERGYEQYF. CDR3 nucleotide sequence: TGTGCCAGCAGTGAACGGGGCTACGAGCAGTACTTC.

This clonotype was observed a few times. V is TRBV7-6 and J is TRBJ2-3; TRBD2 is a possible D gene (7 bases). The CDR3 totals 17 residues. Trimming removed 0 bases from V and 0 bases from J, with 13 bases in between. Looked up from germline, CDR1 is SGHVS and CDR2 is FNYEAQ. The CDR3 protein is CASSLAGGGASTDTQYF. The CDR3 nucleotides read TGTGCCAGCAGCTTAGCCGGCGGGGGCGCTAGCACAGATACGCAGTATTTT.

In its sample, this clonotype was seen a few times. CDR3 protein: CASSLGLARNNEQFF. Here the CDR3 DNA reads TGTGCCAGCAGCTTAGGCCTAGCGAGGAACAATGAGCAGTTCTTC. This chain uses TRBV7-2 with TRBJ2-1; D is possibly TRBD2 (6 bases). The CDR3 has 15 residues. Germline V lookup: CDR1 SGHTA, CDR2 FQGNSA. V was shortened by 1 base and J by 5 bases, with 12 bases between the two germline ends. Variable domain in full (rest from reference TRBV7-2 and TRBJ2-1): GAGVSQSPSNKVTEKGKDVELRCDPISGHTALYWYRQSLGQGLEFLIYFQGNSAPDKSGLPSDRFSAERTGGSVSTLTIQRTQQEDSAVYLCASSLGLARNNEQFFGPGTRLTVL.

In its sample, this clonotype was seen a few times. The chain recombines TRBV7-8 with TRBJ1-6, with D possibly TRBD1 on 5 matching bases. The CDR3 contains 16 residues. Trimming cost V 5 bases and J 6 bases, with 17 bases left between them. The germline CDR1 and CDR2 sequences are SGHVS and FQNEAQ. The CDR3 coding sequence is TGTGCCAGCAGCGCAGAAGGGGCCCCCCCTAATTCACCCCTCCACTTT. Protein sequence: CASSAEGAPPNSPLHF. Based on the CDR3 plus reference TRBV7-8 and TRBJ1-6, the full variable domain is GAGVSQSPRYKVAKRGQDVALRCDPISGHVSLFWYQQALGQGPEFLTYFQNEAQLDKSGLPSDRFFAERPEGSVSTLKIQRTQQEDSAVYLCASSAEGAPPNSPLHFGNGTRLTVT.

This clonotype has a handful of counts. The chain joins TRBV7-6 to TRBJ2-1; TRBD2 agrees at 14 bases. Germline V gene lookup returns CDR1 SGHVS and CDR2 FNYEAQ. J was trimmed by 3 bases and V by 4 bases; bases with no gene match: 8. The CDR3 is 18 residues long. The CDR3 nucleotides are TGTGCCAGCAGCTCCTCCGGGACTAGCGGGAGATACTACAATGAGCAGTTCTTC. Encoded protein: CASSSSGTSGRYYNEQFF.

This clonotype was counted many times. The chain has TRBV7-9 and TRBJ1-6, with 8 bases matching TRBD1. The V gene end was trimmed by 8 bases and the J gene end by 6 bases; junction bases not matched to a gene: 3. Germline V gene lookup returns CDR1 SEHNR and CDR2 FQNEAQ (reference sequence). This CDR3 is built from 13 residues. For the CDR3, the DNA is TGTGCCAGCGGACAGGGTTTTAATTCACCCCTCCACTTT. Protein: CASGQGFNSPLHF.

This chain joins TRBV12-3 or TRBV12-4 and TRBJ1-1, with a weak D call TRBD1 (6 bases). This CDR3 is built from 12 residues. Trimming shortened V by 6 bases and J by 3 bases, and 8 bases separated the two germline ends. The CDR3: CASSDRYTEAFF. Here the CDR3 DNA reads TGTGCCAGCAGCGACAGGTACACTGAAGCTTTCTTT.